This TCR beta chain derives from a study of shared clonotypes between healthy human individuals. Background on the study: Donors had three CD4 naive, three CD4 memory, two CD8 naive and one CD8 memory plate apiece.

For every subset, genomic DNA was evenly distributed across several immunoSEQ plates. Clones were read by immunoSEQ multiplex PCR, and TCRdb kept only the in-frame ones, dropping some. The data contain under 1 million clones, approximately 97% of them singletons. A single count supports this clone. Its matching antigen is unknown. Germline assignment: CDR1 SGHTA and CDR2 FQGNSA. V was shortened by 3 bases and J by 4 bases, with 13 bases between the two germline ends. The CDR3 totals 14 residues. Study results and limitations: Sorted-subset sequencing, rarefaction showed, was incomplete despite large depth. Enrolling few donors narrowed the genetic and exposure-history diversity that was represented.

Terminally differentiated effector memory CD45RA+ cells were excluded by CCR7 positive selection of CD45RO-negative cells. The clonotype originates from a man between 25 and 39 years old in good health. V is TRBV7-2 and J is TRBJ2-7, with D possibly TRBD1 on 6 matching bases. Material: naive CD8+ T cells sorted from blood. Written as DNA, the CDR3 is TGTGCCAGCAGCTTCGCGAAGGGGGAGTACGAGCAGTACTTC. This gives the protein CASSFAKGEYEQYF.